This is a list of T cell receptor beta chains from one sample in a study of cytotoxic CD8 clonotypes in ibrutinib-treated CLL. Clones were sequenced by immunoSEQ multiplex PCR, and TCRdb holds only the in-frame ones, with some missing. This sample has approximately 200,000 clones, with approximately 72% found just once. Sequences were derived from PBMCs, sampled after 24 months of ibrutinib treatment. These receptors all come from a human donor with chronic lymphocytic leukemia. CDR3s include the opening cysteine and the closing phenylalanine or tryptophan. D genes are given only for firm matches. Not all rows give a size; the values are once, few, many and, for expanded clones, a class.

abundance,d_gene,j_gene,len,v_gene,CDR3nt,CDR3aa
.,.,TRBJ1-2,15,TRBV5-1,TGCGCCAGCAGCTTGGATACAGGGCTTTACTATGGCTACACCTTC,CASSLDTGLYYGYTF
.,.,TRBJ2-3,13,TRBV10-3,TGTGCCATCAGTGAAAGGGACACAGATACGCAGTATTTT,CAISERDTDTQYF
.,.,TRBJ1-2,13,TRBV10-3,TGTGCCATCAGTGAGTCCCAGAACTATGGCTACACCTTC,CAISESQNYGYTF
.,.,TRBJ1-5,16,TRBV19,TGTGCCAGTAGTATCGTCTACAGGTATAGCAATCAGCCCCAGCATTTT,CASSIVYRYSNQPQHF
once,TRBD2,TRBJ2-7,16,TRBV18,TGTGCCAGCTCATTAGGCGCGGGAGCGCCTACCTACGAGCAGTACTTC,CASSLGAGAPTYEQYF
.,TRBD2,TRBJ2-7,15,TRBV5-1,TGCGCCAGCAGCTTGGCCTTAGCGGGGAACTACGAGCAGTACTTC,CASSLALAGNYEQYF
.,.,TRBJ2-3,15,TRBV29-1,TGCAGCGTTGAAGATTGGGGCAGGGTGCCAGATACGCAGTATTTT,CSVEDWGRVPDTQYF
.,.,TRBJ2-7,15,TRBV4-2,TGTGCCAGCAGCCCCGCAGGGGGAGGGCCCTACGAGCAGTACTTC,CASSPAGGGPYEQYF
.,.,TRBJ2-1,15,TRBV9,TGTGCCAGCAGCGTAGTTGAGTCAGGCAGGGATGAGCAGTTCTTC,CASSVVESGRDEQFF
few,.,TRBJ2-7,15,TRBV13,TGTGCCAGCAGCCGGACAAAATCTCCATCCTACGAGCAGTACTTC,CASSRTKSPSYEQYF
.,.,TRBJ2-7,12,TRBV5-1,TGCGCCAGCAGCTTATACGATAACGAGCAGTACTTC,CASSLYDNEQYF
.,.,TRBJ1-2,14,TRBV5-6,TGTGCCAGCAGCTTGGACAGGGAAGTCTATGGCTACACCTTC,CASSLDREVYGYTF
.,.,TRBJ2-7,13,TRBV5-4,TGTGCCAGCAGCTACGGGACTTTCTACGAGCAGTACTTC,CASSYGTFYEQYF
.,TRBD2,TRBJ2-7,14,TRBV6-1,TGTGCCAGCAGGGAGACTAGCGGGCCCCCCGCCGGGTACTTC,CASRETSGPPAGYF
.,.,TRBJ2-3,13,TRBV6-5,TGTGCCAGCAGTACGCCGCAGGGGAATACGCAGTATTTT,CASSTPQGNTQYF
.,.,TRBJ2-5,12,TRBV7-2,TGTGCCAGCAGCTTAGCGTGGGAGACCCAGTACTTC,CASSLAWETQYF
.,TRBD1,TRBJ1-2,15,TRBV10-3,TGTGCCATCAGTGACCGACAGGGGACTAACTATGGCTACACCTTC,CAISDRQGTNYGYTF
.,.,TRBJ2-6,16,TRBV15,TGTGCCACCAGCAGAGACAGAGTCTCTGGGGCCAACGTCCTGACTTTC,CATSRDRVSGANVLTF
.,.,TRBJ1-2,15,TRBV6-1,TGTGCCAGCAGTGATCTAGGGATAGGAGCTTATGGCTACACCTTC,CASSDLGIGAYGYTF